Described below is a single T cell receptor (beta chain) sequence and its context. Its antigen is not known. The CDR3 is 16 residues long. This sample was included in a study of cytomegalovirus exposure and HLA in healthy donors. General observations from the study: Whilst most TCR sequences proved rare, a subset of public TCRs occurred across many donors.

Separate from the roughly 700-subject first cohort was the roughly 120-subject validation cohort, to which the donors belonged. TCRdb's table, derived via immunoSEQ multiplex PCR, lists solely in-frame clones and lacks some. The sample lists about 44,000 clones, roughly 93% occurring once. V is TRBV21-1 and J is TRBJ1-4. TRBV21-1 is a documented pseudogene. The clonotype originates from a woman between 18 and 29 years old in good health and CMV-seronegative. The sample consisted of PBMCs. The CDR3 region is CASSKGGGATNEKLFF. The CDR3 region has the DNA TGTGCCAGCAGCAAAGGGGGGGGAGCAACTAATGAAAAACTGTTTTTT.